This TCR beta chain derives from a study of metastatic and nonmetastatic thyroid tumors. Study-wide background: Repertoire data that came from the blood and tumor or nodule tissue of malignant and benign thyroid patients were compared. Whole-study findings and limits: When malignant thyroid tumors were compared with benign nodules, TCR beta diversity was reportedly significantly higher in the malignant tumors. This held in both blood and tumor samples.

As processed by the authors: A distant-metastasis classifier for papillary thyroid cancer was built using CDR3 differences across clinicopathological groups. TCRdb used MiXCR to call clones anew from the PCR reads. The V and J calls follow TCRdb's processing rather than the paper's. The sample contains about 92,000 clones, 14% to 15% of which appear only once. No treatment had been given to any patient before thyroid surgery. Germline assignment: CDR1 MNHNS and CDR2 SASEGT. V was shortened by 3 bases and J by 1 base, with 13 bases between the two germline ends. This CDR3 comprises 15 residues. This clone showed up just a few times. Antigen unknown.

Material for sequencing was blood. This chain joins TRBV6-1 and TRBJ2-7, with D possibly TRBD1 on 6 matching bases. The clonotype comes from a female donor with papillary thyroid cancer or a benign thyroid nodule (not recorded which). Some clones in this sample may be carry-over from other donors' samples. The CDR3 reads CASSDPLQGSYEQYF. Here the CDR3 DNA reads TGTGCCAGCAGTGACCCGTTACAGGGTTCCTACGAGCAGTACTTC.